The 22 T cell receptor beta chains listed next were all sequenced from one sample in a study of blood T cell repertoires in COVID-19. TCRdb keeps only in-frame clones here, not all; method: immunoSEQ multiplex PCR. The sample has fewer than 350,000 clones, roughly 90% seen once. The sequencing input was PBMCs or T cells enriched from blood (not recorded which). These receptors were obtained from a woman aged 18-35 years with acute COVID-19.

The rearrangement joins TRBV6-1 to TRBJ2-5; D call uncertain. The CDR3 is 15 residues long. In germline, CDR1 is MNHNS, CDR2 SASEGT. V dropped 2 bases and J dropped 4 bases, with 14 bases sitting between them. CDR3 loop: CASSEFPRERETQYF. The CDR3 DNA follows: TGTGCCAGCAGTGAATTTCCCCGAGAGAGAGAGACCCAGTACTTC.

The genes are TRBV6-2 or TRBV6-3 and TRBJ2-1; TRBD2 aligns across 10 bases. From germline, CDR1 is MNHEY and CDR2 SVGEGT. The CDR3 is 17 amino acids. J gave up 5 bases and V 2 bases, and 9 bases lay outside the gene matches. CDR3 residues: CASSYPTLAGANNEQFF. CDR3 nucleotides: TGTGCCAGCAGTTACCCCACCCTAGCGGGAGCCAACAATGAGCAGTTCTTC.

The chain joins TRBV24-1 to TRBJ2-1; the match to TRBD2 covers 14 bases. Germline CDR1 KGHDR, CDR2 SFDVKD. This CDR3 has 15 amino acids. J was trimmed by 8 bases and V by 4 bases; bases with no gene match: 3. The CDR3 region has the DNA TGTGCCACCAGTGAGGGGGGACTAGCGGGAGATGAGCAGTTCTTC. This gives the protein CATSEGGLAGDEQFF.

This chain connects TRBV28 to TRBJ1-2, with unresolved D. V lost 2 bases, J lost 5 bases, and 9 bases lay in between. Germline lookup yields CDR1 MDHEN and CDR2 SYDVKM. The CDR3 runs 13 residues. CDR3 loop: CASSLRGTYGYTF. The CDR3 DNA sequence: TGTGCCAGCAGTTTAAGAGGAACTTATGGCTACACCTTC.

The chain carries TRBV29-1 and TRBJ2-5; 7 bases align to TRBD2. Looked up from germline, CDR1 is SQVTM and CDR2 is ANQGSEA. V lost 1 base and J lost 6; bases outside the gene matches: 14. This CDR3 is built from 16 residues. The chain's CDR3 is CSVEVGNSGFAKTQYF. The CDR3 nucleotides read TGCAGCGTTGAAGTTGGAAATAGCGGGTTTGCGAAGACCCAGTACTTC.

This chain links TRBV7-2 with TRBJ2-7; 7 bases are shared with TRBD2. Trimming at V came to 1 base and at J to 0 bases, leaving 3 bases not matched to a gene. Germline values: CDR1 SGHTA, CDR2 FQGNSA. The CDR3 runs to 15 residues. The CDR3 loop reads CASSLGRGSSYEQYF. The CDR3 DNA is TGTGCCAGCAGCTTAGGACGCGGGAGCTCCTACGAGCAGTACTTC.

The chain combines TRBV18 with TRBJ1-2; tentative D call: TRBD1 (6 bases). Trimming left V 4 bases short and J 2 bases short, with 11 bases between. The germline V gene encodes CDR1 KGHSH and CDR2 LQKENI. The CDR3 covers 14 residues. CDR3 bases: TGTGCCAGCTCACAAACACAGGGAAACTATGGCTACACCTTC. Amino acids: CASSQTQGNYGYTF.

The chain joins TRBV27 to TRBJ1-6; tentative D call: TRBD1 (5 bases). The CDR3 spans 17 residues. V shed 0 bases and J shed 4 bases, with 13 bases lying between them. Germline V gene data show CDR1 as MNHEY and CDR2 as SMNVEV (reference sequence). The CDR3 nucleotides are TGTGCCAGCAGTTTATCTCCTCGACAGACGTATAATTCACCCCTCCACTTT. This translates into CASSLSPRQTYNSPLHF.

The chain joins TRBV7-9 to TRBJ2-7; D gene unclear. V was pared by 5 bases and J by 3 bases, with 14 bases between. There are 14 residues in the CDR3. Looked up from germline, CDR1 is SEHNR and CDR2 is FQNEAQ (reference sequence). CDR3 DNA sequence: TGTGCCAGCAGCCCCAAGTCAGGTAGCTACGAGCAGTACTTC. Its protein is CASSPKSGSYEQYF. Complete variable domain (other parts from reference TRBV7-9 and TRBJ2-7): DTGVSQNPRHKITKRGQNVTFRCDPISEHNRLYWYRQTLGQGPEFLTYFQNEAQLEKSRLLSDRFSAERPKGSFSTLEIQRTEQGDSAMYLCASSPKSGSYEQYFGPGTRLTVT.

The genes are TRBV19 and TRBJ2-1; 8 bases fit TRBD1. Trimming removed 1 base from V and 3 bases from J; junction bases left unmatched: 17. The CDR3 is 20 residues long. Per germline, CDR1 LNHDA and CDR2 SQIVND (reference sequence). The CDR3 here is CASSIARPKTGGYYYNEQFF. Here the CDR3 DNA reads TGTGCCAGTAGTATAGCCCGCCCAAAAACAGGGGGTTACTACTACAATGAGCAGTTCTTC.

The chain combines TRBV5-8 with TRBJ1-6; D is perhaps TRBD1 (6 bases). CDR3 size: 16 residues. Germline CDR1 SGHTS, CDR2 YDEGEE. Trimming removed 4 bases at V and 0 bases at J, with 11 bases between. CDR3 region: CASSVPGHSYNSPLHF. In DNA, the CDR3 is TGTGCCAGCAGCGTTCCGGGACACTCCTATAATTCACCCCTCCACTTT. The whole variable domain, filled in from reference TRBV5-8 and TRBJ1-6, reads EAGVTQSPTHLIKTRGQQATLRCSPISGHTSVYWYQQALGLGLQFLLWYDEGEERNRGNFPPRFSGRQFPNYSSELNVNALELEDSALYLCASSVPGHSYNSPLHFGNGTRLTVT.

In this sample, this clone turned up once. The CDR3 reads CSVDRGRPYGYTF. The CDR3 DNA sequence: TGCAGCGTTGACAGGGGGCGCCCCTATGGCTACACCTTC. The chain is built from TRBV29-1 and TRBJ1-2; 8 bases align to TRBD1. V trimming: 3 bases; J trimming: 4 bases; junction bases outside the gene matches: 4. CDR1 SQVTM and CDR2 ANQGSEA come from the germline V gene. The CDR3 length is 13 residues.

CDR3 coding DNA: TGTGCCAGCGGGGGGTACTCCTACGAGCAGTACTTC. This encodes CASGGYSYEQYF. The rearrangement links TRBV7-8 to TRBJ2-7; the D gene is possibly TRBD2 (6 bases). This CDR3 is built from 12 residues. The V and J ends lost 8 bases and 0 bases respectively, with 8 bases between them. The germline V gene encodes CDR1 SGHVS and CDR2 FQNEAQ.

Remarks on this clone: One junction end does not reproduce the germline sequence, and a read error may be involved. Other DNA sequences in the sample encode the same CDR3. The chain recombines TRBV25-1 with TRBJ2-7; TRBD2 matches at 8 bases. CDR1 is MGHDK and CDR2 is SYGVNS in the germline V gene. This CDR3 contains 16 residues. CDR3 in DNA: TGTGCCAGCAGTGACCCGGGGGTAGCGGGGATGTACGAACAGTACTTC. Translating it yields CASSDPGVAGMYEQYF.

This clone was counted once. This chain uses TRBV19 with TRBJ2-1, with D perhaps TRBD2 (6 bases). V was pared by 7 bases and J by 0 bases, with 16 bases between. Per the germline V gene, CDR1 is LNHDA and CDR2 is SQIVND (reference sequence). This CDR3 has 16 amino acids. Here the CDR3 reads CASKKIPGSSYNEQFF. In DNA, the CDR3 is TGTGCCAGTAAAAAGATCCCCGGGAGCTCCTACAATGAGCAGTTCTTC.

This chain joins TRBV5-1 and TRBJ2-1; D is uncertain. Trimming removed 5 bases at V and 4 bases at J, with 16 bases between. There are 15 residues in the CDR3. Germline V gene lookup returns CDR1 SGHRS and CDR2 YFSETQ. The CDR3 DNA follows: TGCGCCAGCAGAAATGCGGTCGGCGGATACAATGAGCAGTTCTTC. Protein product: CASRNAVGGYNEQFF.

The CDR3 here is CSVEVAGLSGYTF. The CDR3 region has the DNA TGCAGCGTTGAAGTGGCCGGGTTAAGTGGCTACACCTTC. The chain carries TRBV29-1 and TRBJ1-2; no reliable D call. CDR3 size: 13 residues. Trimming cost V 1 base and J 7 bases, with 13 bases left between them. Per germline, CDR1 SQVTM and CDR2 ANQGSEA.

This chain joins TRBV7-7 and TRBJ2-3, with D tentatively TRBD2 (5 bases). This CDR3 contains 15 residues. V gave up 1 base and J gave up 2 bases, with 10 bases separating them. Germline V CDR1 and CDR2: SSHAT, FNYEAQ (reference sequence). The CDR3 protein is CASSLGLAPTDTQYF. The CDR3, as DNA: TGTGCCAGCAGCTTAGGCCTAGCACCCACAGATACGCAGTATTTT. The full variable domain, with the rest looked up from reference TRBV7-7 and TRBJ2-3, is GAGVSQSPRYKVTKRGQDVTLRCDPISSHATLYWYQQALGQGPEFLTYFNYEAQPDKSGLPSDRFSAERPEGSISTLTIQRTEQRDSAMYRCASSLGLAPTDTQYFGPGTRLTVL.

The chain links TRBV10-3 to TRBJ2-3; 8 nucleotides match TRBD2. Germline CDR1 ENHRY, CDR2 SYGVKD. V gave up 1 base and J gave up 1 base; unmatched junction bases: 4. The CDR3 spans 16 residues. CDR3 DNA: TGTGCCATCAGTGAGTGGGGTAGCGGGGGCACAGATACGCAGTATTTT. Translating gives CAISEWGSGGTDTQYF.

This chain connects TRBV18 to TRBJ2-7; TRBD2 aligns across 8 bases. With V trimmed by 6 bases and J by 0 bases, 4 bases remained unmatched. The V gene's germline CDR1 is KGHSH and CDR2 LQKENI. The CDR3 length is 14 residues. In DNA form, the CDR3 reads TGTGCCAGCTCTAGCGGGAAAAACTCCTACGAGCAGTACTTC. It encodes CASSSGKNSYEQYF.

The chain carries TRBV7-2 and TRBJ1-1; D gene uncertain. Trimming removed 2 bases from V and 0 bases from J, with 4 bases in between. Germline CDR1 SGHTA, CDR2 FQGNSA. The CDR3 contains 13 residues. CDR3 sequence: CASSLSMNTEAFF. CDR3 nucleotides: TGTGCCAGCAGCTTATCCATGAACACTGAAGCTTTCTTT.

The J gene is TRBJ2-1, the V gene TRBV11-2; D may be TRBD2 (6 bases). Trimming took 5 bases from V and 1 from J, leaving 15 bases between them. CDR1 is SGHAT, CDR2 FQNNGV, per germline. The CDR3 loop spans 16 amino acids. The CDR3 DNA reads TGTGCCAGCAGCCTAATGCGGGGCAGTTCCTACAATGAGCAGTTCTTC. Amino acid sequence: CASSLMRGSSYNEQFF.